Following are 32 T cell receptor beta chains from one sample sequenced in a study of blood T cell repertoires in COVID-19. The repertoire was sequenced with immunoSEQ multiplex PCR; TCRdb's copy has only in-frame clones and lacks some. The table has approximately 220,000 clones, roughly 86% seen once. The material sequenced was PBMCs or T cells enriched from blood (not recorded which). The receptors stem from a woman in her twenties or thirties with acute COVID-19.

The rearrangement links TRBV5-4 to TRBJ1-1, with 8 positions matching TRBD1. There are 14 residues in the CDR3. V lost 2 bases and J lost 8; bases outside the gene matches: 8. The germline gives CDR1 SGHNT, CDR2 YYREEE (reference sequence). CDR3 coding DNA: TGTGCCAGCAGCTTCCCGAGACAGGGGACGGAAGCTTTCTTT. It translates to CASSFPRQGTEAFF.

The chain has TRBV7-9 and TRBJ1-2; no firm D call. Trimming took off 0 bases at V and 5 bases at J, with 10 bases between the two ends. CDR1 is SEHNR, CDR2 FQNEAQ, per germline (reference sequence). The CDR3 is 14 amino acids. The CDR3 DNA follows: TGTGCCAGCAGCTTAGCGCGGGGAGAGTATGGCTACACCTTC. Encoded protein: CASSLARGEYGYTF.

This sequence joins TRBV27 and TRBJ1-1, with 8 bases that match TRBD1. V lost 5 bases and J lost 3; bases outside the gene matches: 17. CDR1 MNHEY and CDR2 SMNVEV come from the germline V gene (reference sequence). CDR3 length: 18 amino acids. The CDR3 region has the DNA TGTGCCAGCAGTCTCAGAGGACAGGGACGGCTGAGGGACACTGAAGCTTTCTTT. Amino acids: CASSLRGQGRLRDTEAFF.

CDR3 sequence: CASKGIPGHEQYF. CDR3 coding DNA: TGTGCCAGTAAGGGGATCCCAGGGCACGAGCAGTACTTC. The chain recombines TRBV19 with TRBJ2-7; D may be TRBD1 (5 bases). The CDR3 is 13 residues long. V lost 7 bases and J lost 5, with 15 bases in between. CDR1 LNHDA and CDR2 SQIVND come from the germline V gene (reference sequence).

The chain combines TRBV12-3 or TRBV12-4 with TRBJ2-1; the D gene is possibly TRBD1 (6 bases). The CDR3 runs 13 residues. Between the trimmed V and J ends, which lost 8 bases and 3 bases, there was a span of 11 bases. The CDR3, as DNA: TGTGCCAGCCAACAGGGATTCTACAATGAGCAGTTCTTC. Amino acid sequence: CASQQGFYNEQFF.

The chain carries TRBV6-2 or TRBV6-3 and TRBJ1-1, with D possibly TRBD1 on 5 matching bases. The CDR3 consists of 13 residues. Germline CDR1 MNHEY, CDR2 SVGEGT. V gave up 5 bases and J gave up 10 bases, with 17 bases separating them. The CDR3 region is CASSQGVAPGAFF. CDR3 DNA sequence: TGTGCCAGCAGTCAAGGGGTTGCCCCCGGAGCTTTCTTT.

This chain links TRBV10-2 with TRBJ1-1; unclear D gene. V lost 7 bases, J lost 0 bases, and 15 bases lay in between. The CDR3 contains 15 residues. From germline, CDR1 is WSHSY and CDR2 SAAADI. The CDR3: CASTPRREMNTEAFF. Here the CDR3 DNA reads TGCGCCAGCACCCCCCGCCGGGAAATGAACACTGAAGCTTTCTTT.

The V and J genes are TRBV28 and TRBJ2-7; 13 bases are shared with TRBD2. Unmatched junction bases numbered 6, after V lost 6 bases and J lost 1 base. Germline CDR1 reads MDHEN; CDR2 reads SYDVKM. CDR3 length: 16 residues. This CDR3 reads CASRTGLAGVSYEQYF. CDR3 sequence (DNA): TGTGCCAGCAGGACCGGACTAGCGGGGGTATCCTACGAGCAGTACTTC.

V gene TRBV5-1 combines with J gene TRBJ1-1; no clear D gene. V gave up 5 bases and J gave up 5 bases, with 13 bases separating them. CDR3 length: 13 residues. CDR1 SGHRS and CDR2 YFSETQ come from the germline V gene. The CDR3 region has the DNA TGCGCCAGCAGTTCCGGGAGTTGGACTGAAGCTTTCTTT. This translates into CASSSGSWTEAFF.

The chain is built from TRBV6-5 and TRBJ2-2; 11 nucleotides line up with TRBD1. CDR1 is MNHEY, CDR2 SVGAGI, per germline. V lost 6 bases and J lost 0; bases outside the gene matches: 0. The CDR3 extends over 15 amino acids. The CDR3 protein is CASRGQGANTGELFF. The CDR3 DNA reads TGTGCCAGCAGGGGACAGGGGGCGAACACCGGGGAGCTGTTTTTT.

This sequence joins TRBV29-1 and TRBJ1-1; 10 nucleotides align to TRBD1. The CDR3 runs 14 residues. The germline V gene has CDR1 SQVTM and CDR2 ANQGSEA. V lost 5 bases, J lost 3 bases, and 6 bases stayed unmatched. The CDR3: CSVIRQGADTEAFF. The CDR3 nucleotides are TGCAGCGTTATCAGACAGGGGGCGGACACTGAAGCTTTCTTT.

The chain joins TRBV15 to TRBJ1-1; no clear D gene. This CDR3 region has 15 residues. Germline V gene lookup returns CDR1 LNHNV and CDR2 YYDKDF (reference sequence). Trimming left V 0 bases short and J 2 bases short, with 10 bases between. The CDR3 DNA sequence: TGTGCCACCAGCAGAGATTTGGCTGAAAACACTGAAGCTTTCTTT. Protein: CATSRDLAENTEAFF.

The count of this clone is one. V is TRBV4-2 and J is TRBJ2-7; 8 bases are shared with TRBD2. V gave up 4 bases and J gave up 3 bases; unmatched junction bases: 8. This CDR3 has 15 residues. Germline CDR1 is LGHNA and CDR2 is YNFKEQ. The CDR3 sequence: CASSLGLAGNYEQYF. The CDR3 region has the DNA TGTGCCAGCAGCCTAGGACTAGCTGGAAACTACGAGCAGTACTTC.

This chain uses TRBV6-1 with TRBJ2-7; 8 bases are shared with TRBD2. Trimming took 1 base from V and 4 from J; bases not matched to a gene: 9. The CDR3 runs 16 residues. CDR1 MNHNS and CDR2 SASEGT come from the germline V gene. The CDR3 is CASSEVGGLVFYEQYF. The CDR3 coding sequence is TGTGCCAGCAGTGAAGTTGGGGGACTAGTTTTTTACGAGCAGTACTTC.

The rearrangement uses TRBV19 and TRBJ2-3, with TRBD1 matching over 12 bases. This CDR3 spans 17 amino acids. Looked up from germline, CDR1 is LNHDA and CDR2 is SQIVND (reference sequence). With V trimmed by 5 bases and J by 5 bases, 11 bases remained unmatched. The CDR3 spells CASSPRRDRGHRDTQYF. CDR3 DNA sequence: TGTGCCAGTAGTCCAAGAAGGGACAGGGGGCATAGAGATACGCAGTATTTT.

This clone was seen just once. The chain recombines TRBV3-1 (or the pseudogene TRBV3-2) with TRBJ1-1; D not certain. This CDR3 spans 13 amino acids. Germline V gene lookup returns CDR1 LGHDT and CDR2 YNNKEL (reference sequence). With 1 base removed from V and 1 base from J, the gap between germline ends came to 4 bases. The CDR3 DNA is TGTGCCAGCAGCCAAGCAGGGAACACTGAAGCTTTCTTT. It encodes CASSQAGNTEAFF.

The rearrangement joins TRBV6-5 to TRBJ2-7; 10 bases agree with TRBD2. The CDR3 is 14 amino acids. Germline CDR1 reads MNHEY; CDR2 reads SVGAGI. V shed 8 bases and J 2 bases; nucleotides not matched to a gene: 6. The CDR3 nucleotides read TGTGCCAGCCGACTAGCGGGTCATCCCTACGAGCAGTACTTC. It translates to CASRLAGHPYEQYF.

This clone was seen a single time. The chain recombines TRBV7-9 with TRBJ2-2; tentatively, D is TRBD1 (6 bases). Trimming cost V 4 bases and J 8 bases, with 8 bases left between them. This CDR3 is 12 amino acids long. Germline CDR1 and CDR2: SEHNR and FQNEAQ (reference sequence). CDR3 nucleotide sequence: TGTGCCAGCAGCTATGGACAGGGGGAGCTGTTTTTT. Translating it yields CASSYGQGELFF.

This clone was seen a handful of times. The chain links TRBV20-1 to TRBJ2-7, with D possibly matching TRBD2 (5 bases). Germline V CDR1 and CDR2: DFQATT, SNEGSKA (reference sequence). CDR3 size: 11 residues. With 1 base removed from V and 4 bases from J, the gap between germline ends came to 5 bases. CDR3 sequence: CSARGGYEQYF. For the CDR3, the DNA is TGCAGTGCTAGAGGAGGGTACGAGCAGTACTTC.

This chain joins TRBV6-5 and TRBJ1-4; D remains unclear. Per the germline V gene, CDR1 is MNHEY and CDR2 is SVGAGI. V lost 10 bases and J lost 0, with 12 bases in between. The CDR3 covers 14 residues. The CDR3 DNA reads as TGTGCCACCCCTGACACAGCAACTAATGAAAAACTGTTTTTT. This gives the protein CATPDTATNEKLFF.

This chain links TRBV29-1 with TRBJ1-2; unclear D gene. The germline V gene encodes CDR1 SQVTM and CDR2 ANQGSEA. Between the trimmed V and J ends, which lost 3 bases and 4 bases, there was a span of 12 bases. The CDR3 length is 13 residues. The CDR3 coding sequence is TGCAGCGTTGAGTCGCCGTCCGGCTATGGCTACACCTTC. It encodes CSVESPSGYGYTF.

V and J are TRBV4-1 and TRBJ1-2; a weak D match, TRBD1 (6 bases). Germline V gene lookup returns CDR1 MGHRA and CDR2 YSYEKL. CDR3 length: 15 residues. Trimming took off 3 bases at V and 6 bases at J, with 17 bases between the two ends. The CDR3 sequence: CASSHLQGGEDGYTF. The DNA for the CDR3 is TGCGCCAGCAGCCACCTACAGGGTGGTGAGGATGGCTACACCTTC.

The chain uses TRBV5-1 and TRBJ1-1, with D maybe TRBD1 (5 bases). The CDR3 is made up of 13 amino acids. Deletions cut 9 bases from V and 3 bases from J, with 15 bases between. Per germline, CDR1 SGHRS and CDR2 YFSETQ. CDR3 protein: CATQGIGDTEAFF. CDR3 DNA sequence: TGCGCCACCCAGGGAATCGGAGACACTGAAGCTTTCTTT.

The J gene is TRBJ2-3, the V gene TRBV5-1; no clear D gene. The V gene lost 0 bases and the J gene lost 4 bases, with 9 bases spanning the gap. Germline CDR1 and CDR2: SGHRS and YFSETQ. The CDR3 runs to 14 residues. CDR3: CASSLGPRADTQYF. The CDR3 bases are TGCGCCAGCAGCTTGGGCCCCCGGGCAGATACGCAGTATTTT.

This clone was detected only once. V is TRBV4-1 and J is TRBJ1-2; 8 nucleotides align to TRBD1. This CDR3 region has 13 residues. Trimming took 2 bases from V and 5 from J; bases not matched to a gene: 1. The germline V gene has CDR1 MGHRA and CDR2 YSYEKL. Here the CDR3 DNA reads TGCGCCAGCAGCCAAACAGGGGGGTATGGCTACACCTTC. This sequence encodes CASSQTGGYGYTF.

The rearrangement links TRBV28 to TRBJ2-2, with 8 positions matching TRBD2. Looked up from germline, CDR1 is MDHEN and CDR2 is SYDVKM. The CDR3 is 15 residues long. V was pared by 6 bases and J by 2 bases, with 5 bases of the junction left unmatched. The CDR3 DNA is TGTGCCAGCAGGAATAGCGGGGAAAACACCGGGGAGCTGTTTTTT. This codes for CASRNSGENTGELFF. The full variable domain, completed using reference TRBV28 and TRBJ2-2, is DVKVTQSSRYLVKRTGEKVFLECVQDMDHENMFWYRQDPGLGLRLIYFSYDVKMKEKGDIPEGYSVSREKKERFSLILESASTNQTSMYLCASRNSGENTGELFFGEGSRLTVL.

The chain is built from TRBV5-1 and TRBJ1-2; 8 positions agree with TRBD1. After removal of 2 bases from V and 3 bases from J, the junction contained 6 bases not matched to a gene. CDR1 and CDR2 from the germline V gene are SGHRS and YFSETQ. The CDR3 runs 15 residues. CDR3 sequence (DNA): TGCGCCAGCAGCTTACAGGGGGAGAACGACTATGGCTACACCTTC. Amino acid sequence: CASSLQGENDYGYTF.

The gene calls are TRBV29-1 and TRBJ2-3; 13 positions match TRBD2. The CDR3 is 14 residues long. Trimming cost V 8 bases and J 4 bases; bases outside gene matches: 6. The V gene's germline CDR1 is SQVTM and CDR2 ANQGSEA. The CDR3 nucleotides are TGCAGCTCGGGACTAGCGGGGTTGGCAGATACGCAGTATTTT. Residues: CSSGLAGLADTQYF.

The genes are TRBV30 and TRBJ1-6; D unclear. CDR3 length: 13 residues. Germline V gene data show CDR1 as GTSNPN and CDR2 as SVGIG (reference sequence). The V gene lost 5 bases and the J gene lost 0 bases, with 5 bases spanning the gap. CDR3 nucleotides: TGTGCCTGGGTGAGCTCCTATAATTCACCCCTCCACTTT. Encoded protein: CAWVSSYNSPLHF.

The chain uses TRBV19 and TRBJ1-1; tentative D call: TRBD1 (5 bases). CDR1 is LNHDA and CDR2 is SQIVND in the germline V gene (reference sequence). The CDR3 covers 17 residues. V lost 2 bases and J 0 bases, leaving 16 bases between the germline ends. CDR3 protein: CASSIRGGVPMNTEAFF. The CDR3 nucleotides are TGTGCCAGTAGTATACGGGGGGGAGTCCCTATGAACACTGAAGCTTTCTTT.

The chain combines TRBV6-2 or TRBV6-3 with TRBJ1-2; TRBD1 might be the D (5 bases). From germline, CDR1 is MNHEY and CDR2 SVGEGT. The CDR3 runs 15 residues. The germline V and J ends were trimmed by 0 bases and 3 bases, with 11 bases remaining between them. CDR3 loop: CASSYSVRDHYGYTF. CDR3 in DNA: TGTGCCAGCAGTTACTCGGTCAGGGATCACTATGGCTACACCTTC.

This sequence joins TRBV9 and TRBJ2-5, with 16 bases that match TRBD2. This CDR3 is 17 amino acids long. With V trimmed by 4 bases and J by 3 bases, 6 bases remained unmatched. Germline V gene data show CDR1 as SGDLS and CDR2 as YYNGEE. CDR3 loop: CASSIGTSGGAEETQYF. The CDR3 nucleotides read TGTGCCAGCAGCATTGGGACTAGCGGGGGGGCGGAAGAGACCCAGTACTTC.